The table lists the clone carrying this TCR beta chain with a count of one. The entry originates in a study of blood T cell repertoires in COVID-19. Study at large: The study drew acute and convalescent COVID-19 samples from the United States, Italy and Spain.

Some clones are missing from TCRdb's copy, which holds only in-frame ones; the method was immunoSEQ multiplex PCR. The sample lists approximately 360,000 clones, roughly 86% occurring once. Participants had their cohort set by participant-reported clinical history. V was clipped by 2 bases and J by 0 bases, with 4 bases between them. Germline V lookup: CDR1 MNHEY, CDR2 SVGAGI. CDR3 length: 14 amino acids. Sequencing input: PBMCs or T cells enriched from blood (not recorded which). This receptor was identified in a man aged 40-49 years in a cohort exposed to, infected with or recovered from COVID-19 (not recorded which). The chain couples TRBV6-5 to TRBJ2-2; D remains unclear. The CDR3 DNA reads TGTGCCAGCAGTTACAACTCGAACACCGGGGAGCTGTTTTTT. Its protein product is CASSYNSNTGELFF.